This T cell receptor (beta chain) was identified during a study of glioma-infiltrating T cells (dated by TCRdb to 2016 to 2017). As for the study more broadly: Low-grade gliomas were WHO grade II oligodendrogliomas or astrocytomas, and glioblastomas were WHO grade IV tumors sampled at initial rather than recurrent diagnosis. Glioma tissue, non-neoplastic brain tissue and matched peripheral blood mononuclear cells were used as sources from which TCR alpha- and beta-chain repertoires were sequenced. Glioma patients received dexamethasone for six or fewer days before surgery. Each tissue-infiltrating repertoire was compared with the same patient's peripheral blood repertoire to measure divergence between tissue and blood T-cell populations. Sequencing coverage of about 4- to 11-fold of 750,000 to 1,000,000 peripheral T cells was targeted for blood libraries. The paired cohort comprised three low-grade glioma patients, about 8 primary glioblastoma patients and three non-glioma patients contributing non-neoplastic brain tissue.

Surgical brain or tumor specimens were cryofrozen in liquid nitrogen immediately after resection, and peripheral blood cells were collected concurrently. CDR1 is given as SGHTA and CDR2 as FQGNSA, both from the germline V gene. The CDR3 contains 13 residues when both ends are counted. The retained sequence is limited to the CDR3, 39 bases, with the frame set at the first base. Cut back by 7 bases and 3 bases, the V and J ends lie 12 bases apart. The iRepertoire nested amplicon-rescue multiplex PCR (arm-PCR) platform was used to amplify TCR alpha and beta CDR3 regions from RNA. One-step reverse transcription and amplification used roughly 100-450 ng of tissue mRNA or PBMC total RNA as input. Following bead purification, Illumina adapters were added by a secondary multiplex PCR, and the libraries were gel-purified between 200 and 400 bp. The libraries contained internal 6-nucleotide barcodes that were used for demultiplexing. Libraries were sequenced on an Illumina MiSeq with 2x220 or 2x250 nucleotide paired-end reads. For the original study's pipeline: Paired reads were merged with FLASH 1.2.11 and aligned to the GRCh37 human genome with BWA-MEM before extracting TRA and TRB reads. An IMGT-derived reference of cassette sequences and CDR3 motifs, with pseudogenes included, was used for V and J assignment. Reads were translated in three frames, and productive CDR3s were defined as those with a C...FGXG motif and no stop codons. Clonotypes were defined as unique combinations of V-J cassette pair and CDR3 amino acid sequence. Reads were filtered by Hamming distance, with the threshold set by the sequence error rate of each sample in mapped regions. TCRdb reprocessing: public reads trimmed at Q25 with fastp, clones called with MiXCR, in-frame beta chains kept. Entries that share a CDR3 protein sequence are merged under the most common genes and DNA. TCRdb, rather than the study authors, made the V and J calls. The sample data list about 380,000 distinct CDR3 sequences, and approximately 42% of these were observed just once. 12% of the sample goes to the ten largest clones.

A word on this clonotype: This clone's antigen is unknown. The CDR3 does not close with the conserved phenylalanine or tryptophan, likely indicating a read error.

Study-level results and caveats: Very few CDR3 sequences were shared between tissue and blood, attributed to high CDR3 diversity and limited sampling. Patients with low tissue-blood divergence were marked by a signature set of shared blood CDR3 motifs, and this signature set was depleted in highly divergent patients. In non-neoplastic patients, VJ-independent divergence between tissue and blood fell below expectation, whereas in all gliomas, and especially in low-grade gliomas, the divergence rose above expectation. Small numbers underpinned the group comparisons: about eight glioblastoma patients, three low-grade glioma patients and three non-neoplastic patients.

The specimen sequenced was glioma tissue, nonneoplastic brain tissue, or PBMCs (not recorded which). The chain is made from TRBV7-2 and TRBJ1-2; a confident D gene designation cannot be given. This sequence originates from a human donor with low-grade glioma or glioblastoma, undergoing nonglioma brain surgery, or in good health (not recorded which). In nucleotide form, the sequence is TGTGCCAGCACCACCTCGGCTGACTATGGCTACACCTTA. It specifies CASTTSADYGYTL.